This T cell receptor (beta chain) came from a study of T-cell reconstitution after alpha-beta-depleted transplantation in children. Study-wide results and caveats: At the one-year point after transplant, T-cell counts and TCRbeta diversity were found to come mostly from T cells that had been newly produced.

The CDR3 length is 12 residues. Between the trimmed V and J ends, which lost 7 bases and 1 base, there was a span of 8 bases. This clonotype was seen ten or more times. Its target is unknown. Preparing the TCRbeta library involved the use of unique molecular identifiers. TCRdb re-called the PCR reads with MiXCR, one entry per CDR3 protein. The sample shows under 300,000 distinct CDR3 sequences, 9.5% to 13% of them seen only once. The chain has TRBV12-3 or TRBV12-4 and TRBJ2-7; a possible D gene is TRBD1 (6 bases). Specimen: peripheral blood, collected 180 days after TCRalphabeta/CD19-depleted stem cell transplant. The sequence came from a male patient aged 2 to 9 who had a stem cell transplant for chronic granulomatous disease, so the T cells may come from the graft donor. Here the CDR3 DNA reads TGTGCCAGCAAAGGACAGTCCTACGAGCAGTACTTC. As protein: CASKGQSYEQYF.